This TCR beta chain comes out of a study of siplizumab effects on memory and regulatory T cells. Method: immunoSEQ multiplex PCR; TCRdb's copy keeps in-frame clones and lacks some. The sample has about 100,000 clones; more than 85% are singletons. The CDR3 totals 13 residues. Germline CDR1 reads GTSNPN; CDR2 reads SVGIG (reference sequence). V dropped 0 bases and J dropped 9 bases, with 12 bases sitting between them. This TCR came from a human donor in good health. The sample consisted of CD4+ T cells sorted from blood. J is TRBJ2-1 and V is TRBV30, with D maybe TRBD1 (8 bases). CDR3 sequence (DNA): TGTGCCTGGAGTGTACAGGGGGGGGGTGAGCAGTTCTTC. Translation: CAWSVQGGGEQFF.